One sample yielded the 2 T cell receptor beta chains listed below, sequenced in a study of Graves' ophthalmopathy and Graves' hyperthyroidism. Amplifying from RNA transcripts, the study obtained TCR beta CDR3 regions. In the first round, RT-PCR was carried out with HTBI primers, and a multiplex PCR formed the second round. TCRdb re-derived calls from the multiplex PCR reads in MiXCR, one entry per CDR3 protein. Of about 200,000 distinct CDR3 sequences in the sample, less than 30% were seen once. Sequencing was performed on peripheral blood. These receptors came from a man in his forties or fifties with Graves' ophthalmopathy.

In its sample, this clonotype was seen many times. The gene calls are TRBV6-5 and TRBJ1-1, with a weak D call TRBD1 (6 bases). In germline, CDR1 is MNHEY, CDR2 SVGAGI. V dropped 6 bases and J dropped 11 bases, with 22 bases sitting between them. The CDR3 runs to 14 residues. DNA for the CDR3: TGTGCCAGCAGCGCCCACAGGGCGGAGGCCGGGGCTTTCTTT. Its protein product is CASSAHRAEAGAFF.

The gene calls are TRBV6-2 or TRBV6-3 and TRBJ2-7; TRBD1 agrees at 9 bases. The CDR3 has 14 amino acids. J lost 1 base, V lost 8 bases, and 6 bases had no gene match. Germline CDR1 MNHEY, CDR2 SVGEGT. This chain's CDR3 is CASATGTGSYEQYF. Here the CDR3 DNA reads TGTGCCAGCGCTACCGGGACAGGGTCCTACGAGCAGTACTTC.